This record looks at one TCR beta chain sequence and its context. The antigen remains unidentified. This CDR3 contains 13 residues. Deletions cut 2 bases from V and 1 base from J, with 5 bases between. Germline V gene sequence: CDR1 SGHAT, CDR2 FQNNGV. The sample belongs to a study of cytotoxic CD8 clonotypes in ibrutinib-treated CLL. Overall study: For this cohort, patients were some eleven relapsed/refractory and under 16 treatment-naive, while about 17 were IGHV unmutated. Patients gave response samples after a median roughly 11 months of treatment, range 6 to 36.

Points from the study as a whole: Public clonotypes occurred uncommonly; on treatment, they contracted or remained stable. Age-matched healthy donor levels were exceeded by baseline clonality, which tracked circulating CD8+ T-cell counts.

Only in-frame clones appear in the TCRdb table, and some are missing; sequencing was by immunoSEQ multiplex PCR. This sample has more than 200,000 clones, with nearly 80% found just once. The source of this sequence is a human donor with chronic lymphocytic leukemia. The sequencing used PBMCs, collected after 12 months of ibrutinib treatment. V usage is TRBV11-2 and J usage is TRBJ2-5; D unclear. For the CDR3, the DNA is TGTGCCAGCAGCTTACGGATCCAAGAGACCCAGTACTTC. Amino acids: CASSLRIQETQYF.